The rows below give T cell receptor beta chains drawn from one sample of a study of Ad26.COV2.S vaccination and SARS-CoV-2 variants. This table comes from immunoSEQ multiplex PCR, and its TCRdb copy is limited to in-frame clones, with some not included. Counted here are roughly 350,000 clones, 87% occurring once; the ten biggest clones make up around 3.6%. The input for sequencing was peripheral blood, taken in a trial of Ad26.COV2.S vaccine versus placebo. These TCRs come from a person between 18 and 59 years old who received the Ad26.COV2.S COVID-19 vaccine or a placebo. Each CDR3 is given with its conserved first and last residue. A D gene is named only where the DNA matches it firmly. Size tells how often a clone was seen (once, few, many) or the class of an expanded clone, and some rows leave it out.

V gene,J gene,D gene,clone size,CDR3 protein,CDR3 DNA
TRBV7-9,TRBJ1-1,-,few,CASSPRVTELNTEAFF,TGTGCCAGCAGCCCTAGGGTGACAGAATTGAACACTGAAGCTTTCTTT
TRBV18,TRBJ2-7,TRBD1,-,CASSPGTGGYEQYF,TGTGCCAGCTCACCAGGGACAGGGGGGTACGAGCAGTACTTC
TRBV30,TRBJ1-3,TRBD1,-,CAWSGDRGPGNTIYF,TGTGCCTGGAGTGGAGACAGGGGGCCTGGAAACACCATATATTTT
TRBV14,TRBJ2-3,TRBD1,-,CASSGGDGSWYGTDTQYF,TGTGCCAGCTCAGGGGGCGACGGAAGCTGGTACGGCACAGATACGCAGTATTTT
TRBV29-1,TRBJ2-3,-,-,CSVEGVADGSETIDTQYF,TGCAGCGTTGAAGGAGTAGCGGATGGGTCGGAGACGATAGATACGCAGTATTTT
TRBV18,TRBJ1-3,TRBD1,once,CASSHTRQGNSGNTIYF,TGTGCCAGCTCACACACTAGACAGGGAAACTCTGGAAACACCATATATTTT
TRBV25-1,TRBJ1-6,TRBD1,-,CASSALDREESPLHF,TGTGCCAGCAGTGCCCTGGACAGGGAGGAATCACCCCTCCACTTT
TRBV9,TRBJ2-5,-,once,CASSPGQETQYF,TGTGCCAGCAGCCCGGGTCAAGAGACCCAGTACTTC
TRBV10-3,TRBJ2-2,-,-,CAISGGGREHTGELFF,TGTGCCATCAGTGGAGGGGGAAGGGAACACACCGGGGAGCTGTTTTTT
TRBV12-3/TRBV12-4,TRBJ2-7,-,-,CASSQQARNEQYF,TGTGCCAGCAGTCAACAAGCCCGAAACGAGCAGTACTTC
TRBV12-3/TRBV12-4,TRBJ1-2,-,-,CASSKSGYGYTF,TGTGCCAGCAGCAAGTCAGGCTATGGCTACACCTTC
TRBV10-3,TRBJ2-7,TRBD1,-,CAISGGTGWEQYF,TGTGCCATCAGTGGTGGGACAGGGTGGGAGCAGTACTTC
TRBV7-9,TRBJ1-4,-,-,CASSLVSSRGTNEKLFF,TGTGCCAGCAGCTTAGTGTCCTCACGTGGGACTAATGAAAAACTGTTTTTT
TRBV3-1/TRBV3-2,TRBJ2-6,-,-,CASSPDVLSHFGANVLTF,TGTGCCAGCAGCCCCGACGTCCTTTCACACTTTGGGGCCAACGTCCTGACTTTC
TRBV10-2,TRBJ1-1,-,-,CASSAHRMKTTNTEAFF,TGCGCCAGCAGTGCACACAGAATGAAAACAACGAACACTGAAGCTTTCTTT
TRBV28,TRBJ1-1,-,-,CASSLGGARRTEAFF,TGTGCCAGCAGTTTGGGGGGGGCCCGGCGGACTGAAGCTTTCTTT
TRBV4-1,TRBJ1-1,-,-,CASSQVRGIGMNTEAFF,TGCGCCAGCAGCCAAGTTAGGGGCATCGGGATGAACACTGAAGCTTTCTTT
TRBV7-2,TRBJ2-7,TRBD2,-,CASSFIGGVYEQYF,TGTGCCAGCAGCTTTATCGGGGGGGTTTACGAGCAGTACTTC
TRBV14,TRBJ1-2,-,-,CASSQGRVGYTF,TGTGCCAGCAGCCAGGGTAGGGTTGGCTACACCTTC
TRBV5-1,TRBJ2-3,-,-,CASSLVAAPDTQYF,TGCGCCAGCAGCTTGGTAGCGGCCCCAGATACGCAGTATTTT
TRBV20-1,TRBJ1-1,-,-,CSAGREMAAFF,TGCAGTGCTGGCCGGGAGATGGCGGCTTTCTTT
TRBV2,TRBJ1-1,-,-,CASSRGEAFF,TGTGCCAGCTCTAGGGGGGAAGCTTTCTTT
TRBV9,TRBJ2-3,TRBD2,-,CASSVLGRGSTDTQYF,TGTGCCAGCAGCGTACTGGGGAGGGGTAGCACAGATACGCAGTATTTT
TRBV2,TRBJ2-7,-,-,CASSGGSEQYF,TGTGCCAGCAGCGGAGGTTCCGAGCAGTACTTC
TRBV7-6,TRBJ2-1,TRBD1,few,CASSPLPPTGIRNNEQFF,TGTGCCAGCAGCCCCCTACCACCGACAGGGATTCGTAACAATGAGCAGTTCTTC
TRBV30,TRBJ1-4,TRBD1,once,CAGQVLIGNEKLFF,TGTGCCGGACAGGTGCTTATCGGCAATGAAAAACTGTTTTTT
TRBV5-1,TRBJ1-1,-,-,CASSLAPPGEAFF,TGCGCCAGCAGCTTGGCTCCCCCTGGTGAAGCTTTCTTT
TRBV30,TRBJ1-5,TRBD1,-,CAWATGSGYSNQPQHF,TGTGCCTGGGCGACAGGGAGCGGATATAGCAATCAGCCCCAGCATTTT